Listed here are 28 T cell receptor beta chains from one sample, sequenced in a study of identical twins. TCRdb used MiXCR to reprocess the 5' RACE reads, holding one entry per CDR3 protein. The repertoire includes about 280,000 distinct CDR3 sequences, approximately 8% of them detected once, and roughly 2% sits in the top ten. This sample also belongs to another study, concerning yellow fever vaccine responses in identical twins.

The sequenced sample consisted of memory (CD45RO+) T cells sorted from blood. Receptor source: a woman younger than 35 in good health.

This clonotype has a handful of counts. The chain carries TRBV6-1 and TRBJ1-3; D not certain. V lost 1 base and J 7 bases, leaving 8 bases between the germline ends. CDR3 length: 13 residues. Germline V lookup: CDR1 MNHNS, CDR2 SASEGT. The CDR3 sequence: CASSEVGKNTIYF. The CDR3 DNA reads as TGTGCCAGCAGTGAAGTAGGAAAGAACACCATATATTTT.

This clonotype has a handful of counts. The CDR3 DNA follows: TGTGCCAGTAAGGACACAGGGAGGAACACCGGGGAGCTGTTTTTT. Translating it yields CASKDTGRNTGELFF. The rearrangement links TRBV2 to TRBJ2-2; possible D gene TRBD1, 6 bases. Trimming shortened V by 9 bases and J by 1 base, and 15 bases separated the two germline ends. The CDR3 length is 15 residues. Germline CDR1 SNHLY, CDR2 FYNNEI.

This clonotype has a count of ten or more. The chain is built from TRBV9 and TRBJ1-1, with 10 bases fitting TRBD1. Germline-derived CDR1 and CDR2 are SGDLS and YYNGEE. The ends lost 3 bases at V and 5 bases at J; junction bases unmatched: 7. There are 15 residues in the CDR3. The CDR3 spells CASSALGQGITEAFF. CDR3 sequence (DNA): TGTGCCAGCAGCGCCTTGGGACAGGGGATAACTGAAGCTTTCTTT. The complete variable domain, with remaining parts taken from reference TRBV9 and TRBJ1-1, reads DSGVTQTPKHLITATGQRVTLRCSPRSGDLSVYWYQQSLDQGLQFLIQYYNGEERAKGNILERFSAQQFPDLHSELNLSSLELGDSALYFCASSALGQGITEAFFGQGTRLTVV.

This clonotype was recorded a few times. This chain connects TRBV28 to TRBJ2-5; D remains ambiguous. V shed 6 bases and J shed 1 base, with 15 bases lying between them. Germline-derived CDR1 and CDR2 are MDHEN and SYDVKM. This CDR3 is 15 amino acids long. This chain's CDR3 is CASRSGPRSQETQYF. The CDR3 DNA reads TGTGCCAGCAGGTCCGGGCCTAGAAGCCAAGAGACCCAGTACTTC.

The chain uses TRBV2 and TRBJ1-1, with D maybe TRBD1 (5 bases). Germline lookup yields CDR1 SNHLY and CDR2 FYNNEI. The germline V and J ends were trimmed by 10 bases and 1 base, with 13 bases remaining between them. The CDR3 has 13 amino acids. This CDR3 is CATREQPNTEAFF. The CDR3 nucleotides are TGTGCCACCAGGGAACAGCCGAACACTGAAGCTTTCTTT. Together with reference TRBV2 and TRBJ1-1, the CDR3 gives the full variable domain: EPEVTQTPSHQVTQMGQEVILRCVPISNHLYFYWYRQILGQKVEFLVSFYNNEISEKSEIFDDQFSVERPDGSNFTLKIRSTKLEDSAMYFCATREQPNTEAFFGQGTRLTVV.

This clonotype was observed a few times. The genes are TRBV20-1 and TRBJ2-4, with D unclear. V lost 0 bases, J lost 4 bases, and 7 bases lay in between. Looked up from germline, CDR1 is DFQATT and CDR2 is SNEGSKA (reference sequence). CDR3 length: 13 amino acids. CDR3 nucleotide sequence: TGCAGTGCTAGAGATGAGCGAAAAAACATTCAGTACTTC. Its translation: CSARDERKNIQYF.

The sample holds a few counts of this clonotype. J is TRBJ1-2 and V is TRBV6-5; 7 nucleotides agree with TRBD1. Germline values: CDR1 MNHEY, CDR2 SVGAGI. V dropped 1 base and J dropped 3; count of bases not matched to a gene: 2. CDR3 size: 14 residues. The CDR3 is CASSYLTGDYGYTF. CDR3 nucleotides: TGTGCCAGCAGTTACTTAACAGGGGACTATGGCTACACCTTC.

This chain links TRBV15 with TRBJ2-1; TRBD2 agrees at 9 bases. With 5 bases clipped from V and 8 bases from J, the junction kept 13 bases outside the gene matches. The CDR3 is 16 residues long. Germline V gene data show CDR1 as LNHNV and CDR2 as YYDKDF (reference sequence). CDR3 bases: TGTGCCACCAGCGATAGCGGGGGCCATATTTGGGATGAGCAGTTCTTC. This translates into CATSDSGGHIWDEQFF.

There are many counts of this clonotype. J is TRBJ2-1 and V is TRBV11-2; 13 positions match TRBD2. This CDR3 has 17 residues. V lost 6 bases, J lost 4 bases, and 9 bases stayed unmatched. Per the germline V gene, CDR1 is SGHAT and CDR2 is FQNNGV. The CDR3 reads CASRLLAGGLGYNEQFF. DNA of the CDR3: TGTGCCAGCAGATTACTAGCGGGAGGGTTGGGTTACAATGAGCAGTTCTTC.

The chain uses TRBV20-1 and TRBJ2-1, with 11 bases lining up with TRBD2. CDR3 length equals 17 residues. Trimming took 2 bases from V and 6 from J; bases not matched to a gene: 12. The germline V gene encodes CDR1 DFQATT and CDR2 SNEGSKA (reference sequence). In nucleotides, the CDR3 is TGCAGTGCTAGACTCGGAACCTCTAGCGGGAGGTTCAATGAGCAGTTCTTC. Protein product: CSARLGTSSGRFNEQFF.

This clonotype came up a few times. The V and J genes are TRBV4-1 and TRBJ1-6, with D possibly TRBD1 on 5 matching bases. Trimming pared 1 base from V and 0 bases from J, leaving 10 bases between. Germline-derived CDR1 and CDR2 are MGHRA and YSYEKL. The CDR3 has 17 amino acids. CDR3: CASSQAGLSSYNSPLHF. CDR3 bases: TGCGCCAGCAGCCAAGCGGGACTGAGCTCCTATAATTCACCCCTCCACTTT.

This chain joins TRBV10-3 and TRBJ1-5, with a possible D match to TRBD1 (5 bases). With 0 bases removed from V and 4 bases from J, the gap between germline ends came to 10 bases. Looked up from germline, CDR1 is ENHRY and CDR2 is SYGVKD. The CDR3 runs to 15 residues. CDR3 amino acids: CAISESPGFNQPQHF. CDR3 nucleotides: TGTGCCATCAGTGAGTCGCCAGGGTTTAATCAGCCCCAGCATTTT.

This clonotype was picked up a small number of times. A much larger clone is a single base away; this may be a read error. V is TRBV5-5 and J is TRBJ1-1; TRBD1 is a possible D gene (5 bases). The ends were cut back, 2 bases at V and 1 base at J, with 6 bases in the middle. CDR3 size: 13 residues. Germline values: CDR1 SGHKS, CDR2 YYEKEE (reference sequence). The CDR3 DNA reads as TGTGCCAGCAGCTTTACAGGGAACACTGAAGCTTTCTTT. It translates to CASSFTGNTEAFF.

This clonotype was observed many times. The V gene is TRBV5-1, the J gene TRBJ2-1; D is ambiguous. Trimming took 4 bases from V and 4 from J, leaving 18 bases between them. This CDR3 region has 16 residues. CDR1 and CDR2 from the germline V gene are SGHRS and YFSETQ. The CDR3 DNA is TGCGCCAGCAGCCTCCTAACAGAACAACTATACAATGAGCAGTTCTTC. This gives the protein CASSLLTEQLYNEQFF. Variable domain in full (rest from reference TRBV5-1 and TRBJ2-1): KAGVTQTPRYLIKTRGQQVTLSCSPISGHRSVSWYQQTPGQGLQFLFEYFSETQRNKGNFPGRFSGRQFSNSRSEMNVSTLELGDSALYLCASSLLTEQLYNEQFFGPGTRLTVL.

The table lists this clonotype with many counts. The V gene is TRBV7-8, the J gene TRBJ2-4; TRBD1 matches 12 bases. CDR1 and CDR2 from the germline V gene are SGHVS and FQNEAQ. The trim removed 5 bases at V and 6 bases at J, leaving 8 bases unmatched. This CDR3 is 16 amino acids long. DNA for the CDR3: TGTGCCAGCAGCCCGGAGGGGACAGGGGGCGCAAACATTCAGTACTTC. This codes for CASSPEGTGGANIQYF.

The chain employs TRBV3-1 and TRBJ2-3, with 12 bases matching TRBD2. This CDR3 spans 15 amino acids. Germline V gene data show CDR1 as LGHDT and CDR2 as YNNKEL (reference sequence). The junction had 4 bases not matched to a gene; V was cut back by 4 bases and J by 5 bases. The CDR3 coding sequence is TGTGCCAGCAGCCTTACTAGCGGGAGGAAAGATACGCAGTATTTT. Protein sequence: CASSLTSGRKDTQYF.

This clonotype was observed a few times. This chain connects TRBV4-1 to TRBJ2-1; the match to TRBD2 covers 7 bases. The CDR3 extends over 18 amino acids. Trimming cost V 6 bases and J 2 bases; bases outside gene matches: 16. CDR1 MGHRA and CDR2 YSYEKL come from the germline V gene. The chain's CDR3 is CASRPAGAASGTYNEQFF. The CDR3 DNA reads TGCGCCAGCAGACCCGCTGGCGCGGCTAGCGGCACCTACAATGAGCAGTTCTTC.

J is TRBJ2-1 and V is TRBV29-1, with TRBD1 matching over 7 bases. CDR3 length: 14 amino acids. Germline V lookup: CDR1 SQVTM, CDR2 ANQGSEA. Trimming took 3 bases from V and 3 from J; bases not matched to a gene: 5. The CDR3 is CSVDVGGGYNEQFF. The CDR3 nucleotides are TGCAGCGTTGATGTAGGGGGCGGCTACAATGAGCAGTTCTTC.

This clonotype was detected only a few times. The chain combines TRBV7-8 with TRBJ1-5; 7 bases are a match to TRBD1. Germline lookup yields CDR1 SGHVS and CDR2 FQNEAQ. This CDR3 contains 16 residues. V was clipped by 4 bases and J by 5 bases; unmatched bases: 11. The CDR3 region has the DNA TGTGCCAGCAGCTCCGAGGGGGGACAGATCGATCAGCCCCAGCATTTT. It codes for CASSSEGGQIDQPQHF.

This clonotype was counted ten times or more. In DNA form, the CDR3 reads TGTGCCATCAAGCCCGGGACTAGCGGGACCGGTGAGCAGTTCTTC. Amino acids: CAIKPGTSGTGEQFF. The chain is built from TRBV7-8 and TRBJ2-1, with 13 bases that match TRBD2. The CDR3 loop spans 15 amino acids. The trim removed 10 bases at V and 9 bases at J, leaving 12 bases unmatched. Germline loops: CDR1 SGHVS, CDR2 FQNEAQ.

This clonotype was counted many times. CDR3 amino acids: CSVGLGSITEAFF. In DNA form, the CDR3 reads TGCAGCGTTGGTTTGGGGTCGATCACTGAAGCTTTCTTT. The chain employs TRBV29-1 and TRBJ1-1; D remains unclear. This CDR3 is 13 amino acids long. CDR1 is SQVTM, CDR2 ANQGSEA, per germline. Trimming left V 4 bases short and J 4 bases short, with 13 bases between.

This clonotype has more than one count but fewer than ten. The rearrangement uses TRBV20-1 and TRBJ2-1; TRBD2 matches 13 bases. V lost 7 bases, J lost 8 bases, and 11 bases stayed unmatched. The CDR3 extends over 15 amino acids. CDR1 DFQATT and CDR2 SNEGSKA come from the germline V gene (reference sequence). The CDR3 loop is CSVDSGTSGVDEQFF. The CDR3 DNA sequence: TGCAGTGTAGATTCCGGGACTAGCGGGGTTGATGAGCAGTTCTTC.

This clonotype was counted at least ten times. The gene calls are TRBV29-1 and TRBJ1-1; tentative D call: TRBD1 (6 bases). The CDR3 length is 14 residues. Germline V gene sequence: CDR1 SQVTM, CDR2 ANQGSEA. Trimming shortened V by 6 bases and J by 0 bases, and 14 bases separated the two germline ends. In DNA form, the CDR3 reads TGCAGCGTCGTTGACGGGGGCATGAACACTGAAGCTTTCTTT. The encoded protein is CSVVDGGMNTEAFF.

This clonotype was picked up many times. This chain connects TRBV12-3 or TRBV12-4 to TRBJ2-1, with D perhaps TRBD2 (5 bases). The CDR3 is made up of 13 amino acids. Trimming removed 6 bases at V and 3 bases at J, with 9 bases between. The DNA for the CDR3 is TGTGCCAGCAGACCCGAGGGCTACAATGAGCAGTTCTTC. Translating it yields CASRPEGYNEQFF.

This clonotype was seen repeatedly, ten times or more. The V and J genes are TRBV18 and TRBJ1-5; the D gene is possibly TRBD1 (6 bases). Germline CDR1 is KGHSH and CDR2 is LQKENI. CDR3 length: 15 amino acids. Trimming took off 5 bases at V and 5 bases at J, with 16 bases between the two ends. CDR3 DNA sequence: TGTGCCAGCTCAGTATCCGGGACATCGGATCAGCCCCAGCATTTT. Translated: CASSVSGTSDQPQHF.

This clonotype was counted ten times or more. The J gene is TRBJ1-1, the V gene TRBV20-1, with a possible D match to TRBD1 (5 bases). With 3 bases removed from V and 0 bases from J, the gap between germline ends came to 14 bases. CDR1 is DFQATT and CDR2 is SNEGSKA in the germline V gene (reference sequence). The CDR3 is made up of 15 amino acids. This CDR3 is CSARGVENMNTEAFF. CDR3 nucleotides: TGCAGTGCTAGGGGGGTGGAAAACATGAACACTGAAGCTTTCTTT.

The sample holds a few counts of this clonotype. This chain uses TRBV7-2 with TRBJ2-4, with D perhaps TRBD1 or TRBD2 (5 bases each). Germline V gives CDR1 SGHTA, CDR2 FQGNSA. CDR3 size: 14 residues. Trimming removed 2 bases at V and 12 bases at J, with 17 bases between. The CDR3 loop is CASSLLGLRGTQYF. In DNA form, the CDR3 reads TGTGCCAGCAGCTTACTCGGCCTGAGGGGTACTCAGTACTTC.

This clonotype was seen more than once but under ten times. The rearrangement joins TRBV5-4 to TRBJ2-1; TRBD2 aligns across 12 bases. This CDR3 comprises 14 residues. Germline loops: CDR1 SGHNT, CDR2 YYREEE (reference sequence). J was trimmed by 8 bases and V by 9 bases; bases with no gene match: 9. The CDR3 here is CAIPSGRAEDEQFF. The CDR3 bases are TGTGCCATCCCTAGCGGGAGGGCCGAAGATGAGCAGTTCTTC.